The next 2 T cell receptor beta chains were all read from a single sample in a study of shared clonotypes between healthy human individuals (dated by TCRdb to about 2020). Library preparation was by the immunoSEQ multiplex PCR assay. This immuneACCESS table, as held by TCRdb, lists in-frame sequences with V and J called but not all clones. Of the missing ones, under half trace to an unresolved V gene in checked studies; the others have no known cause. This sample comprises 2 million to 2.5 million clones, roughly 93% of them detected only once. The top ten hold 0.36% of the sample. Sequenced input: naive CD4+ T cells from PBMCs. The sample's cell subset or site, from its label and the paper: CD45RA+ positively selected. Source of these receptors: a man between 18 and 35 years old in good health. Some clones in this sample may be carry-over from other donors' samples.

This clone was picked up one time. The chain employs TRBV5-4 and TRBJ1-2; TRBD1 matches 10 bases. V shed 2 bases, J shed 4 bases, and the junction held 5 bases outside the gene matches. The CDR3 extends over 15 amino acids. Germline lookup yields CDR1 SGHNT and CDR2 YYREEE (reference sequence). CDR3 amino acids: CASSLTGTGVYGYTF. The CDR3 DNA follows: TGTGCCAGCAGCTTAACCGGGACAGGGGTCTATGGCTACACCTTC.

CDR3 nucleotides: TGTGCCAGCAGCCCAAATCTTGCGGGAGGAGTCCAAGAGACCCAGTACTTC. Its protein is CASSPNLAGGVQETQYF. The chain is built from TRBV11-2 and TRBJ2-5, with TRBD2 matching 8 bases. V was clipped by 5 bases and J by 1 base; unmatched bases: 12. Germline-derived CDR1 and CDR2 are SGHAT and FQNNGV. There are 17 residues in the CDR3.